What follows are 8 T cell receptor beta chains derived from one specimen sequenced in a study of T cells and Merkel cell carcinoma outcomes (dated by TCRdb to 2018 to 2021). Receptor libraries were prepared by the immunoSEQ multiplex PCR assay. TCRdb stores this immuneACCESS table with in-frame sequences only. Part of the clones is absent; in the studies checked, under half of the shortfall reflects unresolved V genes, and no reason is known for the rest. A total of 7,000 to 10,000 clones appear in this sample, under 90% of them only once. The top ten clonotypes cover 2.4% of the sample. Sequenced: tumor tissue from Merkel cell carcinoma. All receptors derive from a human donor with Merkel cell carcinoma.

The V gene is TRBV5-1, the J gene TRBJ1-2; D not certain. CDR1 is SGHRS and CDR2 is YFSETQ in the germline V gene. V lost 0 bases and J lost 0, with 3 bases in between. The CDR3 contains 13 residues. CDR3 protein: CASSLDPNYGYTF. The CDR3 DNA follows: TGCGCCAGCAGCTTGGACCCTAACTATGGCTACACCTTC. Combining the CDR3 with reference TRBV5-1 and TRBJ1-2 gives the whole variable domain KAGVTQTPRYLIKTRGQQVTLSCSPISGHRSVSWYQQTPGQGLQFLFEYFSETQRNKGNFPGRFSGRQFSNSRSEMNVSTLELGDSALYLCASSLDPNYGYTFGSGTRLTVV.

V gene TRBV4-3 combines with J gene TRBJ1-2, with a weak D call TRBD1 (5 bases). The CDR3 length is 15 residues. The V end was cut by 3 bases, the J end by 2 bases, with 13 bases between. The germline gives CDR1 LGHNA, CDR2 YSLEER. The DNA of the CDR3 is TGCGCCAGCAGCCATCGCGGACGGGGGAACTATGGCTACACCTTC. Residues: CASSHRGRGNYGYTF.

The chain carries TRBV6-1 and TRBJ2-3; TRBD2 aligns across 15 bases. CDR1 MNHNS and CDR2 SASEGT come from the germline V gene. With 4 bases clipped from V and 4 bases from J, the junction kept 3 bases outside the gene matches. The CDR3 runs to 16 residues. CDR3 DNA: TGTGCCAGCAGTGGGACTAGCGGGGGGGTGTCAGATACGCAGTATTTT. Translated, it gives CASSGTSGGVSDTQYF.

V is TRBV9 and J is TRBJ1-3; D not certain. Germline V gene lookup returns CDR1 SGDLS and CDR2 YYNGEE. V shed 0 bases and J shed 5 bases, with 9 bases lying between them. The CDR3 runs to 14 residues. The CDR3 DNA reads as TGTGCCAGCAGCGTAGCGATAACTAGAAACACCATATATTTT. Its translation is CASSVAITRNTIYF. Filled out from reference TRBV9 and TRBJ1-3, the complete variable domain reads DSGVTQTPKHLITATGQRVTLRCSPRSGDLSVYWYQQSLDQGLQFLIQYYNGEERAKGNILERFSAQQFPDLHSELNLSSLELGDSALYFCASSVAITRNTIYFGEGSWLTVV.

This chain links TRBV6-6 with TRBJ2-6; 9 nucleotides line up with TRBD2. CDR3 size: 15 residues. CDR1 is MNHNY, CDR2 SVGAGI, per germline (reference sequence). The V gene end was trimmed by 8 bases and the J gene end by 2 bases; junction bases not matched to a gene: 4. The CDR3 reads CASLSGGTGANVLTF. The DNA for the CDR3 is TGTGCCAGCTTAAGCGGGGGGACTGGGGCCAACGTCCTGACTTTC.

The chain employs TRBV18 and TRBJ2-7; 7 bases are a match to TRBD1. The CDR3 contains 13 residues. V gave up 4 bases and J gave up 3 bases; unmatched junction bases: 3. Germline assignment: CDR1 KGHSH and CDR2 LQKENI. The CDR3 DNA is TGTGCCAGCTCACTGAACAGGGGCTACGAGCAGTACTTC. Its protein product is CASSLNRGYEQYF.

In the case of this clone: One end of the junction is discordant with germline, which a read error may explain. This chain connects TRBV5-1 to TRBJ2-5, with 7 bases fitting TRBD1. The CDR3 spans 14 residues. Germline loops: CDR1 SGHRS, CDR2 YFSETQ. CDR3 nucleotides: TGCGCCAACAGCTTGGTAGGGGGCGGGGAGACCCAGTACTTC. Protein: CANSLVGGGETQYF.

This CDR3 is CASSPKSRANVLTF. The DNA for the CDR3 is TGTGCCAGCAGCCCCAAAAGTCGGGCCAACGTCCTGACTTTC. V and J are TRBV7-9 and TRBJ2-6; unclear D gene. CDR1 and CDR2 (germline): SEHNR, FQNEAQ (reference sequence). V was pared by 5 bases and J by 5 bases, with 10 bases between. This CDR3 has 14 residues.